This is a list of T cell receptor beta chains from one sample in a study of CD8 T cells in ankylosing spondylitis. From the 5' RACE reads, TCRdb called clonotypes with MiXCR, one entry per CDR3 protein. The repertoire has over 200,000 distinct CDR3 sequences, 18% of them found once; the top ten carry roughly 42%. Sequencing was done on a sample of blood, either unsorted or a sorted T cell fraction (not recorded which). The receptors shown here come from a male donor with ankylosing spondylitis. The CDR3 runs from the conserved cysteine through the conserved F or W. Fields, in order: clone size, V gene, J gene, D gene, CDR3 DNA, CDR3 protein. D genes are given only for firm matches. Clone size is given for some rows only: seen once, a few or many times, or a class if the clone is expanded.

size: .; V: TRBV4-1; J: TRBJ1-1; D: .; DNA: TGCGCCAGCAGCCAAGAATGGGCTGACACTGAAGCTTTCTTT; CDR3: CASSQEWADTEAFF
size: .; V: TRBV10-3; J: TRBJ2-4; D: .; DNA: TGTGCCATCAGTGAAGGACAAAACATTCAGTACTTC; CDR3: CAISEGQNIQYF
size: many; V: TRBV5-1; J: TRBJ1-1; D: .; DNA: TGCGCCAGCAGCTTGGTACAGTCGGACACTGAAGCTTTCTTT; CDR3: CASSLVQSDTEAFF
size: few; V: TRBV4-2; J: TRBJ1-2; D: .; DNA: TGTGCCAGCAGCTCCCGGACGGGCTACACCTTC; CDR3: CASSSRTGYTF
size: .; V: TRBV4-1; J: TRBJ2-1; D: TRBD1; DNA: TGCGCCAGCAGCCAGCCATCCGGGACAGGGCTCCGCGAGCAGTTCTTC; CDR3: CASSQPSGTGLREQFF
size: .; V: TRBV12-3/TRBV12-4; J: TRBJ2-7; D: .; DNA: TGTGCCAGCAGTTCATCAGGTTCCGAGCAGTACTTC; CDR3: CASSSSGSEQYF
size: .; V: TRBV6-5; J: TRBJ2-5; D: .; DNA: TGTGCCAGCAGTTACCTAGACGCGGAGACCCAGTACTTC; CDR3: CASSYLDAETQYF
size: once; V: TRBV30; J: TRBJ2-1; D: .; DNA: TGTGCCTGGAGTGCGGACAGTTACAATGAGCAGTTCTTC; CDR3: CAWSADSYNEQFF
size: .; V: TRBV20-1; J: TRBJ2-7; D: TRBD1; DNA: TGCAGTGCTTACTTCCGGGACAGGCCCTACGAGCAGTACTTC; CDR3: CSAYFRDRPYEQYF
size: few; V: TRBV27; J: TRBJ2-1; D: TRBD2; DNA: TGTGCCAGCAGTCCCGGACTAGATTTCCACAATGAGCAGTTCTTC; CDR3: CASSPGLDFHNEQFF
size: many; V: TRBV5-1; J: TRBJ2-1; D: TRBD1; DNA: TGCGCCAGCAGCCTTAGACAGGGCCTCGACAATGAGCAGTTCTTC; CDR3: CASSLRQGLDNEQFF
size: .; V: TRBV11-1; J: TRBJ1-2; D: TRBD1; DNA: TGTGCCAGCAGCCTACATTATGGAGACAGGGCGCAAGGCTATGGCTACACCTTC; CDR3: CASSLHYGDRAQGYGYTF
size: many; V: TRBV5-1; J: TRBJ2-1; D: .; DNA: TGCGCCAGCAGCTTTGACTCCTACAATGAGCAGTTCTTC; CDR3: CASSFDSYNEQFF
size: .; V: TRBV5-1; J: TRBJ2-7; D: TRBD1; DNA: TGCGCCAGCAGCTTGGACCGGGACAGGGAGGCACGCTACTTC; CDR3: CASSLDRDREARYF
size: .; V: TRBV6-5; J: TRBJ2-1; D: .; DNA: TGTGCCAGCAGTTACTCGGGGGGCCAAGAGGGGCAGTTCTTC; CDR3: CASSYSGGQEGQFF
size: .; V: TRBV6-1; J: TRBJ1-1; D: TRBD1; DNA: TGTGCCAGCAGTGACATGCGGGACAGGGTCGACACTGAAGCTTTCTTT; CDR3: CASSDMRDRVDTEAFF
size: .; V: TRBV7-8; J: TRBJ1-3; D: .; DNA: TGTGCCAGCAGCTTAGAGTCCCCGAAAAGCTCTGGAAACACCATATATTTT; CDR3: CASSLESPKSSGNTIYF
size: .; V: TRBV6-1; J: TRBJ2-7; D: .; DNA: TGTGCCAGCAGTGAAGTGGTACCGAGCTCCTACGAGCAGTACTTC; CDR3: CASSEVVPSSYEQYF
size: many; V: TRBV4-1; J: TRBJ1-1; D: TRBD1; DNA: TGCGCCAGCAGCCGAGGGGACAGCATGAACACTGAAGCTTTCTTT; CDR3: CASSRGDSMNTEAFF
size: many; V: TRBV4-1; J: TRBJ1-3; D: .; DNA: TGCGCCAGCAGCCAAGGGTTCGGAAACACCATATATTTT; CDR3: CASSQGFGNTIYF
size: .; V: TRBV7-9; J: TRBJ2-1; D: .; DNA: TGTGCCAGCAGCGTGGGAGTTCCCCCCGCGGGTGAGCAGTTCTTC; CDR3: CASSVGVPPAGEQFF
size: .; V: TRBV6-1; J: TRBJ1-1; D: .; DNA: TGTGCCAGCAGGCGAGGGGCCGAGAACACTGAAGCTTTCTTT; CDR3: CASRRGAENTEAFF
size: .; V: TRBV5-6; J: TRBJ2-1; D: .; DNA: TGTGCCAGCAGCTTAGGACCGCCAGAGCAGTTCTTC; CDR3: CASSLGPPEQFF